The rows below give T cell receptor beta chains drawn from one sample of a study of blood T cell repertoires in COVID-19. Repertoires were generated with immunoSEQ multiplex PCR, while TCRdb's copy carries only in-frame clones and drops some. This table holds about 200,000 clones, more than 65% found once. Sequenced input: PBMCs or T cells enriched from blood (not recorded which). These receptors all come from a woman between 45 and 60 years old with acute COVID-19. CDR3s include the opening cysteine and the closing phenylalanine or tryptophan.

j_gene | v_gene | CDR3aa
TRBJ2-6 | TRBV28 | CASSPPGANVLTF
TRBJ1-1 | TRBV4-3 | CASSQEQSVTEAFF
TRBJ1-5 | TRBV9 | CASSVGQGDNQPQHF
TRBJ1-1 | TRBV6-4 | CASSPQGANTEAFF
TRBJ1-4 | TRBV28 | CASSPHRGELFF
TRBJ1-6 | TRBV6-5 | CASAGLWSYNSPLHF
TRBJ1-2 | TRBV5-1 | CASSPDPGTANYGYTF
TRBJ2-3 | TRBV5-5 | CASRPGARGTDTQYF
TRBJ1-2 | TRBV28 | CASCQAPSGAGYGYTF
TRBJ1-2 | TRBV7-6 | CASSSTGVDGYTF
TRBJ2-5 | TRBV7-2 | CASSPGTRGETQYF
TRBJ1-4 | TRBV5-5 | CASSLGWGDEKLFF
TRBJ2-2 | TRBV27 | CASRTGPGELFF
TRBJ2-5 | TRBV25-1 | CASSEWGEGETQYF
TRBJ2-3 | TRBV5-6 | CASSLDDTYTQYF
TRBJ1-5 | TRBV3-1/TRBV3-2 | CASSPQGVSNQPQHF
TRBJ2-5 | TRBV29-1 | CSVEDKAGGGQTQYF
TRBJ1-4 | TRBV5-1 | CASSKFGATNEKLFF
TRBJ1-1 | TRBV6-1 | CASSEALRGDTEAFF
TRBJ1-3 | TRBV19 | CASGGLPVSGNTIYF
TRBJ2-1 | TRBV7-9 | CASSWGLAGSSPGSNEQFF
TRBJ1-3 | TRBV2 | CASSAGISGNTIYF
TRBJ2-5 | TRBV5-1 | CASSHISAQETQYF